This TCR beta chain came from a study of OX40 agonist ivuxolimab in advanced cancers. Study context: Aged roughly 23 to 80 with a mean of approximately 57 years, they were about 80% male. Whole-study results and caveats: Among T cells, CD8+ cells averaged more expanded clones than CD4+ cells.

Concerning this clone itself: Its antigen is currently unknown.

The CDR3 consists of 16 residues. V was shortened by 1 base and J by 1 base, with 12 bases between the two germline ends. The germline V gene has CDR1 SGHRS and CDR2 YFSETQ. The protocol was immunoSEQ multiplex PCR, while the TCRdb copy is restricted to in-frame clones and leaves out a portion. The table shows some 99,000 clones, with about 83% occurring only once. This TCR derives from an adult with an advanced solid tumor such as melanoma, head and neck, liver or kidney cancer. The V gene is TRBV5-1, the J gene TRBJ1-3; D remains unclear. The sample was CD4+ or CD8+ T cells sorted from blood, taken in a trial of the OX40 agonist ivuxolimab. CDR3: CASSLNSWGSGNTIYF. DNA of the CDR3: TGCGCCAGCAGCTTGAACAGTTGGGGATCTGGAAACACCATATATTTT.